Listed below are T cell receptor beta chains from one sample, sequenced in a study of control samples from healthy donors and cancer patients. Sequencing used immunoSEQ multiplex PCR; TCRdb keeps in-frame clones, though not all of them. The sample has over 85,000 clones; 85% to 95% are singletons. Sequencing was performed on blood. Receptors originate from a woman aged 25 to 45 in good health. CDR3s include the opening cysteine and the closing phenylalanine or tryptophan. A D gene is named only where the DNA matches it firmly. The listing skips clone size in some rows; elsewhere it reads once, few, many or a size class.

clone size | J gene | D gene | V gene | CDR3 DNA | CDR3 protein
. | TRBJ2-3 | . | TRBV7-9 | TGTGCCAGCAGCTTAGGGGGGGCCGGGGATACGCAGTATTTT | CASSLGGAGDTQYF
. | TRBJ1-6 | . | TRBV19 | TGTGCCAGCGGCGGACTGCACCACATGGATTCACCCCTCCACTTT | CASGGLHHMDSPLHF
. | TRBJ1-1 | . | TRBV5-1 | TGCGCCAGCAGCTTGTCTTCAGTTCGGGCGGGAGCTTTCTTT | CASSLSSVRAGAFF
. | TRBJ1-3 | TRBD1 | TRBV6-5 | TGTGCCAGCAGAGAGGGACAGGGAAGAGGAAACACCATATATTTT | CASREGQGRGNTIYF
. | TRBJ2-5 | TRBD1 | TRBV30 | TGTGCCTCTACGGAAGGGACAGGGGTGGAGACCCAGTACTTC | CASTEGTGVETQYF
. | TRBJ2-7 | . | TRBV19 | TGTGCCAGTAGTACCGGGGTCGAGCAGTACTTC | CASSTGVEQYF
. | TRBJ1-1 | . | TRBV29-1 | TGCAGCGGGAACACACAGAGAACGAACACTGAAGCTTTCTTT | CSGNTQRTNTEAFF
few | TRBJ1-6 | . | TRBV5-6 | TGTGCCAGCAGCTTCGACATCGGTTCACCCCTCCACTTT | CASSFDIGSPLHF
. | TRBJ2-5 | . | TRBV19 | TGTGCCAGTAGTACGGAATTCCAAGAGACCCAGTACTTC | CASSTEFQETQYF
. | TRBJ2-7 | . | TRBV6-2/TRBV6-3 | TGTGCCAGCAGCTCCAAAAGAGGGGTACATGCCTACGAGCAGTACTTC | CASSSKRGVHAYEQYF
. | TRBJ1-1 | TRBD1 | TRBV5-1 | TGCGCCAGCAGCTTGGTTTCAGGGGGCGGGAACACTGAAGCTTTCTTT | CASSLVSGGGNTEAFF
. | TRBJ2-7 | . | TRBV5-1 | TGCGCCAGCAGCGCAGCCGGAGAGCAGTACTTC | CASSAAGEQYF
. | TRBJ1-4 | TRBD1 | TRBV27 | TGTGCCAGCTCCTCCGGGACAGGGTACGAAAAACTGTTTTTT | CASSSGTGYEKLFF
once | TRBJ1-2 | . | TRBV15 | TGTGCCACCAGCAGTGCCGGTAACTATGGCTACACCTTC | CATSSAGNYGYTF
. | TRBJ1-2 | . | TRBV7-2 | TGTGCCAGCAGCTTAGACAGCCAAGCTAACTATGGCTACACCTTC | CASSLDSQANYGYTF
once | TRBJ1-1 | TRBD1 | TRBV14 | TGTGCCAGCAGCCGATGGGACAGCATGAACACTGAAGCTTTCTTT | CASSRWDSMNTEAFF
. | TRBJ1-1 | . | TRBV28 | TGTGCCAGCAGTGATTCAAACACTGAAGCTTTCTTT | CASSDSNTEAFF
. | TRBJ1-1 | . | TRBV5-1 | TGCGCCAGCAGCTTGCGGGGGGCAGGTGAAGCTTTCTTT | CASSLRGAGEAFF
. | TRBJ2-5 | TRBD2 | TRBV30 | TGTGCCTGGAGTCCGGGGGGGCGAGAGACCCAGTACTTC | CAWSPGGRETQYF
. | TRBJ2-7 | . | TRBV5-4 | TGTGCCAGCAGCTTGGGACAGTCCTACGAGCAGTACTTC | CASSLGQSYEQYF
. | TRBJ2-5 | . | TRBV11-2 | TGTGCCAGCAGCTTAGATCGGGGGGAGACCCAGTACTTC | CASSLDRGETQYF
. | TRBJ1-5 | TRBD1 | TRBV6-5 | TGTGCCAGCAGTTCTGTACAGGGGTATCAGCCCCAGCATTTT | CASSSVQGYQPQHF
. | TRBJ1-6 | . | TRBV7-9 | TGTGCCAGCAGCTCCCGACAGGAGTATAATTCACCCCTCCACTTT | CASSSRQEYNSPLHF
. | TRBJ1-2 | . | TRBV19 | TGTGCCAGTAACGGGCCATGGGGCTACACCTTC | CASNGPWGYTF
once | TRBJ2-3 | . | TRBV6-5 | TGTGCCAGCGTCTTTGGGGGGCATAGCACAGATACGCAGTATTTT | CASVFGGHSTDTQYF
. | TRBJ2-3 | TRBD2 | TRBV11-2 | TGTGCCAGCAGACTAGCGGGAGGGTCCGATACGCAGTATTTT | CASRLAGGSDTQYF
. | TRBJ1-1 | TRBD1 | TRBV6-1 | TGTGCCAGCAGTGAAGCGGAGACAGGGTGGACTGAAGCTTTCTTT | CASSEAETGWTEAFF
. | TRBJ2-2 | . | TRBV18 | TGTGCCAGCTCATCTCAGGATTCCGGGGAGCTGTTTTTT | CASSSQDSGELFF
. | TRBJ1-1 | . | TRBV29-1 | TGCAGCGTTGTGGTGCAGGGGACGAACACTGAAGCTTTCTTT | CSVVVQGTNTEAFF
few | TRBJ2-7 | TRBD2 | TRBV2 | TGTGCCAGCAGGGGCTTCGAGGGACTAGCGGGGGTCAGGAGCTCCTACGAGCAGTACTTC | CASRGFEGLAGVRSSYEQYF
. | TRBJ2-7 | TRBD1 | TRBV7-8 | TGTGCCAGCAGCTTCTACGGGACAGATTCCTACGAGCAGTACTTC | CASSFYGTDSYEQYF
. | TRBJ1-1 | . | TRBV27 | TGTGCCAGCAGTCGCCTAGGGGGGAGTGGTGAAGCTTTCTTT | CASSRLGGSGEAFF
. | TRBJ1-2 | . | TRBV9 | TGTGCCAGCAGCCCTGGGTTCTATGGCTACACCTTC | CASSPGFYGYTF
once | TRBJ2-7 | . | TRBV28 | TGTGCCAGCAGTGTTGGTAACTTCGAGCAGTACTTC | CASSVGNFEQYF
. | TRBJ1-2 | . | TRBV12-3/TRBV12-4 | TGTGCCAGCAGTCAATATTTATATGGCTACACCTTC | CASSQYLYGYTF
. | TRBJ2-2 | . | TRBV23-1 | TGCGCCAGCAGTCAAGGTCGGGGTGGACCGCTGGCCGGGGAGCTGTTTTTT | CASSQGRGGPLAGELFF
. | TRBJ1-1 | . | TRBV2 | TGTGCCTCCACAAGCCAGCCGAACACTGAAGCTTTCTTT | CASTSQPNTEAFF
. | TRBJ2-7 | . | TRBV6-2/TRBV6-3 | TGTGCCAGCAGTTACTGGCGGCTCTACTCCTACGAGCAGTACTTC | CASSYWRLYSYEQYF
. | TRBJ1-5 | . | TRBV28 | TGTGCCAGCAGTTTCCTCCTATGGGTTAGCAATCAGCCCCAGCATTTT | CASSFLLWVSNQPQHF
. | TRBJ2-3 | . | TRBV7-8 | TGTGCCAGCAGCCCGCTCATTACGCAGTATTTT | CASSPLITQYF
. | TRBJ1-6 | TRBD1 | TRBV7-3 | TGTGCCAGCAGCTTAACGGGCCCCCAGGGGGCTGGGAATTCACCCCTCCACTTT | CASSLTGPQGAGNSPLHF
. | TRBJ1-6 | TRBD1 | TRBV27 | TGTGCCAGCAGTGACAGGGAGAATTCACCCCTCCACTTT | CASSDRENSPLHF
once | TRBJ2-1 | TRBD1 | TRBV5-1 | TGCGCCAGCAGCATAGGACAGGGGGCCTACAATGAGCAGTTCTTC | CASSIGQGAYNEQFF
. | TRBJ2-5 | . | TRBV11-2 | TGTGCCAGCAGCCCAAACCGGGGGGCGGGGACCCAGTACTTC | CASSPNRGAGTQYF
. | TRBJ2-7 | TRBD1 | TRBV10-3 | TGTGCCATCATGGGGGACAGGGGATATAGCGAGCAGTACTTC | CAIMGDRGYSEQYF
. | TRBJ2-7 | . | TRBV3-1/TRBV3-2 | TGTGCCAGCCGCCAGGCCGGACAAAACTACGAGCAGTACTTC | CASRQAGQNYEQYF
. | TRBJ1-2 | TRBD1 | TRBV6-5 | TGTGCCAGCGAGGGACAGAACTATGGCTACACCTTC | CASEGQNYGYTF
. | TRBJ1-2 | TRBD1 | TRBV27 | TGTGCCAGCAGTTTCCAGGGGACAGGCTATGGCTACACCTTC | CASSFQGTGYGYTF
. | TRBJ2-7 | TRBD1 | TRBV9 | TGTGCCAGCAGCGTAGCAGGACAGGGGTACGAGCAGTACTTC | CASSVAGQGYEQYF
. | TRBJ2-7 | . | TRBV28 | TGTGCCAGCAGTTTATACAGCTCCTACGAGCAGTACTTC | CASSLYSSYEQYF
once | TRBJ1-2 | TRBD1 | TRBV24-1 | TGTGCCACCAGTGAAACCGGGACAGGGGGTGGCTACACCTTC | CATSETGTGGGYTF
. | TRBJ1-3 | . | TRBV12-3/TRBV12-4 | TGTGCCAGCAGCCTTGGAAACACCATATATTTT | CASSLGNTIYF
. | TRBJ1-6 | TRBD1 | TRBV6-6 | TGTGCCAGCAGTTCCGGGACAGGGCATTCACCCCTCCACTTT | CASSSGTGHSPLHF
. | TRBJ2-1 | . | TRBV9 | TGTGCCAGCAGCGTAGACGCCCAACCCTTTTACAATGAGCAGTTCTTC | CASSVDAQPFYNEQFF
. | TRBJ2-1 | . | TRBV5-1 | TGCGCCAGCAGCCCCCTATTGCAGAATGAGCAGTTCTTC | CASSPLLQNEQFF
. | TRBJ2-1 | . | TRBV7-9 | TGTGCCAGCAGCTCCCGGATGGGGGGCTGGGAGCAGTTCTTC | CASSSRMGGWEQFF
. | TRBJ1-4 | . | TRBV5-1 | TGCGCCAGCAGCTTGGCCGGGACCGACAGAAAACTGTTTTTT | CASSLAGTDRKLFF
. | TRBJ1-5 | TRBD1 | TRBV28 | TGTGCCAGCAGTAAAATCCAGGGGGCCCATCAGCCCCAGCATTTT | CASSKIQGAHQPQHF
. | TRBJ2-1 | . | TRBV7-9 | TGTGCCAGCAGCTTAGCGTGGGCTCAAGGTAACAATGAGCAGTTCTTC | CASSLAWAQGNNEQFF
. | TRBJ2-3 | . | TRBV6-6 | TGTGCCAGCAGTCCCGGTCAATCCACAGATACGCAGTATTTT | CASSPGQSTDTQYF